This TCR beta chain was identified during a study of cytomegalovirus exposure and HLA in healthy donors. Study-level background: Samples from HLA-typed donors yielded about 85 million unique TCRs in an early data release. Findings and limits, study-wide: Being indistinguishable, some V segments were excluded, TRBV6-2 and TRBV6-3 among them.

PCR amplification relied on 60 Vbeta primers (plus 13 Jbeta primers). Method: immunoSEQ multiplex PCR; TCRdb's copy keeps in-frame clones and lacks some. This table holds some 110,000 clones, about three quarters found once. On this clone itself: What it binds is unknown.

The ends were cut back, 5 bases at V and 8 bases at J, with 15 bases in the middle. Germline CDR1 is SEHNR and CDR2 is FQNEAQ (reference sequence). This CDR3 is 13 amino acids long. This clonotype originated in a man aged 55 to 70 in good health and CMV-seropositive. Specimen: PBMCs. The rearrangement uses TRBV7-9 and TRBJ1-2, with TRBD1 as a possible D gene (5 bases). The CDR3 reads CASSQTGGRGYTF. CDR3 nucleotides: TGTGCCAGCAGCCAAACGGGGGGACGGGGCTACACCTTC.